The TCR beta chain described here comes from a study of CD8+ T cells in alopecia areata. Whole-study findings and limits: In scalp samples, resident alphabeta T cells of normal skin are also sequenced. Within the top 100, expanded CD8+ clones significantly decreased with tofacitinib, as did scalp clonality. Tofacitinib did not eliminate many expanded lesional clones from scalp or blood.

The length of the CDR3 is 15 residues. The V segment lost 3 bases and the J segment 8 bases; nucleotides outside the gene matches: 10. From germline, CDR1 is SNHLY and CDR2 FYNNEI. To note about this clone: Its antigen remains unknown.

Treatment meaning: oral pan-JAK inhibitor, 5-10 mg twice daily. TCR sequencing used cDNA made by reverse transcription of extracted RNA. The assay was immunoSEQ multiplex PCR, and TCRdb's table has in-frame clones only and misses some. The data contain more than 90,000 clones, just under 60% of them singletons. The chain carries TRBV2 and TRBJ2-1; the match to TRBD2 covers 7 bases. This TCR was sampled from a human donor with alopecia areata. The specimen was CD8+ T cells sorted from blood, collected at approximately week 56, from a patient treated with tofacitinib. DNA of the CDR3: TGTGCCAGCAGTGAGAGGAAGCGGGGTGCTGATGAGCAGTTCTTC. Translation gives CASSERKRGADEQFF.